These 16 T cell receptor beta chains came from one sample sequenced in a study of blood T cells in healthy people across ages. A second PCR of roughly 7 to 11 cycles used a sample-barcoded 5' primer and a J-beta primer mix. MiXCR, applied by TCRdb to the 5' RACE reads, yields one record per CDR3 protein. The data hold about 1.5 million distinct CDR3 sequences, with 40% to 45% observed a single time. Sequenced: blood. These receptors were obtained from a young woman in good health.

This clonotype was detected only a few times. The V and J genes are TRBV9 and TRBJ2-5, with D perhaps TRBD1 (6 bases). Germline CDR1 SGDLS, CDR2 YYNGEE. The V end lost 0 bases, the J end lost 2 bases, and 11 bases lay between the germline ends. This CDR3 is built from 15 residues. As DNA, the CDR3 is TGTGCCAGCAGCGTAGCTGGGACAAGACAAGAGACCCAGTACTTC. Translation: CASSVAGTRQETQYF.

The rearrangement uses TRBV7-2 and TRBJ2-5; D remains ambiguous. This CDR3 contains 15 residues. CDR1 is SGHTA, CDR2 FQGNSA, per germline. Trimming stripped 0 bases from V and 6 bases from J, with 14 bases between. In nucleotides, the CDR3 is TGTGCCAGCAGCTTAGCGGCGGTAGCCAGTCAGACCCAGTACTTC. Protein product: CASSLAAVASQTQYF.

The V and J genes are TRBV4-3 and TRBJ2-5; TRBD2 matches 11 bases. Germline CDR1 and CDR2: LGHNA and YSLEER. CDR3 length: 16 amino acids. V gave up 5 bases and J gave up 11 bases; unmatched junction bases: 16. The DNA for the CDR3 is TGCGCCAGCAGCTCCCAAATAGCGGGAGGGCGGGGAGAGCAGTACTTC. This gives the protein CASSSQIAGGRGEQYF.

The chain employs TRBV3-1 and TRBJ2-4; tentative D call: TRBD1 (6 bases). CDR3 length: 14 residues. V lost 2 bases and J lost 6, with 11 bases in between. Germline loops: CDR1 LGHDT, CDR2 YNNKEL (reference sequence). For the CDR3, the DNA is TGTGCCAGCAGCCAAAGCCGGACAGCAAACATTCAGTACTTC. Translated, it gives CASSQSRTANIQYF.

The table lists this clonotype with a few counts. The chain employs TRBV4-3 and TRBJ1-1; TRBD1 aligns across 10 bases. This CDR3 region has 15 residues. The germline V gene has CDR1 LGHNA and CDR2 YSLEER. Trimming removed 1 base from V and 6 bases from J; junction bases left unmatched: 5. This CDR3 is CASSQVRDRGAEAFF. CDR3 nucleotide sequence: TGCGCCAGCAGCCAAGTCCGGGACAGGGGCGCTGAAGCTTTCTTT.

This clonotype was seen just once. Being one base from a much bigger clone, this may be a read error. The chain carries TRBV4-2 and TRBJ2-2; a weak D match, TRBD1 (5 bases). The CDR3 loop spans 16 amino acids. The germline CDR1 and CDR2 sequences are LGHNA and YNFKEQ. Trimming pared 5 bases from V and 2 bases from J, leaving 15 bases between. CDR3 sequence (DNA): TGTGCCAGCAGCAAAGTTGGGGCCGACAACACCGGGGAGCTGTTTTTT. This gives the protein CASSKVGADNTGELFF.

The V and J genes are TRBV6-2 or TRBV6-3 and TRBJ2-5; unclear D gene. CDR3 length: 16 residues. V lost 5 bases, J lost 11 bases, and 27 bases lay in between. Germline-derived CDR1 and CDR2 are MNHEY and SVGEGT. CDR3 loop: CASSPGRSIRTLEQYF. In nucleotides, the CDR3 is TGTGCCAGCAGTCCGGGCAGGAGCATTAGAACTTTGGAGCAGTACTTC.

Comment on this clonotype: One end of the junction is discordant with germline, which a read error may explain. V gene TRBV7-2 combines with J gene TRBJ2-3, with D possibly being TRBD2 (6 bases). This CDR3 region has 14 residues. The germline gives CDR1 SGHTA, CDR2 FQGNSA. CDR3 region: CASSSGRNTDAQYF. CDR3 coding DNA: TGTGCCAGCAGCTCGGGGAGGAACACAGATGCGCAGTATTTT.

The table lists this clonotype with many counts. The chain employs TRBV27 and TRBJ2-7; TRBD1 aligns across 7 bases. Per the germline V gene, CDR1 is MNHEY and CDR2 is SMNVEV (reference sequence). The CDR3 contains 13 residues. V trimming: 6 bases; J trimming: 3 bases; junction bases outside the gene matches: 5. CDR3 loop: CASSFSGGYEQYF. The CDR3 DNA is TGTGCCAGCAGCTTTTCAGGGGGCTACGAGCAGTACTTC.

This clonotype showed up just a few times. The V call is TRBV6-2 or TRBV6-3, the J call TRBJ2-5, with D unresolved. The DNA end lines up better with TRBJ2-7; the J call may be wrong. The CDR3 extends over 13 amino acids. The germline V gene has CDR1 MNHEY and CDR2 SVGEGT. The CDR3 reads CASSLLLPYEQYF. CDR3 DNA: TGTGCCAGCAGCTTGCTTTTACCCTACGAGCAGTACTTC.

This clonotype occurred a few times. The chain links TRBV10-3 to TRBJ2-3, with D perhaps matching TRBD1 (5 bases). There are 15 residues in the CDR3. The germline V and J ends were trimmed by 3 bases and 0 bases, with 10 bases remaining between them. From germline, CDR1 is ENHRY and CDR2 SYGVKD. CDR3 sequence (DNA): TGTGCCATCAGTGACAGGGAAACTAGCACAGATACGCAGTATTTT. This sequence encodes CAISDRETSTDTQYF.

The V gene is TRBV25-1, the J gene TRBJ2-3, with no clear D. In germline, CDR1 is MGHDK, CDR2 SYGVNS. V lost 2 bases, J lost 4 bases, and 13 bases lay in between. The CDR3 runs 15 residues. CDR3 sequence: CASSEPLGTADTQYF. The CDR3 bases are TGTGCCAGCAGTGAACCACTGGGAACGGCAGATACGCAGTATTTT.

The CDR3 reads CASSSLTREQFF. In nucleotides, the CDR3 is TGTGCCAGCAGCAGCCTTACAAGGGAGCAGTTCTTC. The chain recombines TRBV6-5 with TRBJ2-1; D is undetermined. CDR1 and CDR2 (germline): MNHEY, SVGAGI. The V end was cut by 6 bases, the J end by 10 bases, with 13 bases between. CDR3 length: 12 amino acids.

For the CDR3, the DNA is TGTGCCAGCAGTCCGCCTAGGGCCTCTCACAATGAGCAGTTCTTC. Translated, it gives CASSPPRASHNEQFF. The chain has TRBV7-3 and TRBJ2-1, with D unclear. Germline CDR1 is SGHTA and CDR2 is FQGTGA. V was trimmed by 6 bases and J by 5 bases, leaving 17 bases between them. The CDR3 runs 15 residues.

CDR3: CASSKGFQLAGGPIADTQYF. For the CDR3, the DNA is TGTGCCAGCAGCAAAGGGTTCCAACTAGCGGGGGGGCCGATCGCAGATACGCAGTATTTT. V gene TRBV21-1 combines with J gene TRBJ2-3; TRBD2 was called by the table and not checked on the DNA. TRBV21-1 is a pseudogene locus. The CDR3 runs 20 residues.

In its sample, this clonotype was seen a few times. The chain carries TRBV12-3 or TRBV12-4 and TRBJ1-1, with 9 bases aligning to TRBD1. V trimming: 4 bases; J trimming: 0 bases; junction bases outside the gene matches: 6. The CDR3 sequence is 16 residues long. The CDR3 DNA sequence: TGTGCCAGCAGTTCCACCCGGGACAGGGTGAACACTGAAGCTTTCTTT. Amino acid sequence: CASSSTRDRVNTEAFF.